The 24 T cell receptor beta chains given below trace back to one sample, sequenced in a study of Ad26.COV2.S vaccination and SARS-CoV-2 variants. Sequenced by immunoSEQ multiplex PCR; TCRdb stores in-frame clones only, minus some. Of some 330,000 clones listed, roughly 90% are singletons. The treatment: about 20 received Ad26.COV2.S at low or high dose, single or two shots; about 5 received placebo; per-sample allocation not given. Following the first vaccine or placebo injection, samples were taken on day 63. The source material was peripheral blood, sampled in a trial of Ad26.COV2.S vaccine versus placebo. Receptor source: a person aged 18-60 years who received the Ad26.COV2.S COVID-19 vaccine or a placebo.

This chain links TRBV29-1 with TRBJ2-5, with a tentative D call TRBD1 (5 bases). Germline V gene sequence: CDR1 SQVTM, CDR2 ANQGSEA. The V end was cut by 4 bases, the J end by 5 bases, with 14 bases between. This CDR3 is built from 13 residues. In DNA form, the CDR3 reads TGCAGCGTTGCATGGGCAGGGCGGGAGACCCAGTACTTC. This gives the protein CSVAWAGRETQYF.

The chain carries TRBV7-9 and TRBJ1-1; D ambiguous. The V end was cut by 5 bases, the J end by 0 bases, with 10 bases between. Germline loops: CDR1 SEHNR, CDR2 FQNEAQ (reference sequence). The CDR3 sequence is 14 residues long. In DNA form, the CDR3 reads TGTGCCAGCAGCCCACAGAGGTTGAACACTGAAGCTTTCTTT. This codes for CASSPQRLNTEAFF.

V usage is TRBV14 and J usage is TRBJ2-1; 12 bases match TRBD2. Per the germline V gene, CDR1 is SGHDN and CDR2 is FVKESK. V lost 4 bases, J lost 8 bases, and 6 bases stayed unmatched. The CDR3 is made up of 15 amino acids. The CDR3 DNA reads as TGTGCCAGCAGCCCGCGACTAGCGGGAGTCCATGAGCAGTTCTTC. Translated: CASSPRLAGVHEQFF. Full variable domain (missing parts from reference TRBV14 and TRBJ2-1): EAGVTQFPSHSVIEKGQTVTLRCDPISGHDNLYWYRRVMGKEIKFLLHFVKESKQDESGMPNNRFLAERTGGTYSTLKVQPAELEDSGVYFCASSPRLAGVHEQFFGPGTRLTVL.

V usage is TRBV7-9 and J usage is TRBJ1-2; D not resolved. Germline CDR1 SEHNR, CDR2 FQNEAQ (reference sequence). Trimming cost V 1 base and J 4 bases, with 10 bases left between them. The CDR3 loop spans 14 amino acids. CDR3 bases: TGTGCCAGCAGCTTAGAGCGGACCCTCTATGGCTACACCTTC. Translation gives CASSLERTLYGYTF.

J is TRBJ1-2 and V is TRBV13, with D tentatively TRBD1 (5 bases). CDR1 PRHDT and CDR2 FYEKMQ come from the germline V gene (reference sequence). The CDR3 is 12 amino acids. Trimming stripped 2 bases from V and 8 bases from J, with 9 bases between. The CDR3 here is CASSLMGEGYTF. DNA of the CDR3: TGTGCCAGCAGCTTAATGGGGGAAGGCTACACCTTC.

This chain links TRBV19 with TRBJ1-1; D gene uncertain. This CDR3 contains 13 residues. V shed 1 base and J shed 2 bases, with 5 bases lying between them. Germline loops: CDR1 LNHDA, CDR2 SQIVND (reference sequence). CDR3 sequence reads: CASSIVLNTEAFF. The CDR3 bases are TGTGCCAGTAGTATAGTACTTAACACTGAAGCTTTCTTT. Complete variable domain (other parts from reference TRBV19 and TRBJ1-1): DGGITQSPKYLFRKEGQNVTLSCEQNLNHDAMYWYRQDPGQGLRLIYYSQIVNDFQKGDIAEGYSVSREKKESFPLTVTSAQKNPTAFYLCASSIVLNTEAFFGQGTRLTVV.

This clone occurred once. This rearrangement joins TRBV11-2 to TRBJ1-1, with D perhaps matching TRBD1 (6 bases). Per the germline V gene, CDR1 is SGHAT and CDR2 is FQNNGV. The CDR3 runs 15 residues. Trimming took 3 bases from V and 1 from J, leaving 12 bases between them. This CDR3 reads CASSFPGDENTEAFF. CDR3 nucleotide sequence: TGTGCCAGCAGCTTTCCAGGGGATGAGAACACTGAAGCTTTCTTT. The complete variable domain, with remaining parts taken from reference TRBV11-2 and TRBJ1-1, reads EAGVAQSPRYKIIEKRQSVAFWCNPISGHATLYWYQQILGQGPKLLIQFQNNGVVDDSQLPKDRFSAERLKGVDSTLKIQPAKLEDSAVYLCASSFPGDENTEAFFGQGTRLTVV.

J is TRBJ2-1 and V is TRBV12-3 or TRBV12-4; D remains ambiguous. This CDR3 contains 11 residues. The ends were cut back, 3 bases at V and 7 bases at J, with 4 bases in the middle. CDR3 sequence reads: CASSFRNEQFF. The CDR3 DNA reads TGTGCCAGCAGTTTTAGGAATGAGCAGTTCTTC.

The chain has TRBV2 and TRBJ1-2, with D perhaps matching TRBD1 (5 bases). With 5 bases removed from V and 7 bases from J, the gap between germline ends came to 8 bases. The length of the CDR3 is 11 residues. The germline gives CDR1 SNHLY, CDR2 FYNNEI. This CDR3 is CASSIGVGYTF. The CDR3 nucleotides read TGTGCCAGCAGTATAGGGGTTGGCTACACCTTC.

The rearrangement joins TRBV12-3 or TRBV12-4 to TRBJ2-7, with TRBD1 identical over 8 bases. The CDR3 length is 13 residues. V was clipped by 5 bases and J by 3 bases; unmatched bases: 3. CDR3 coding DNA: TGTGCCAGCAGTGCGGGACAGGACTACGAGCAGTACGTC. Protein sequence: CASSAGQDYEQYV.

A word on this clone: Within the sample, other DNA sequences also encode this same CDR3. V gene TRBV10-3 combines with J gene TRBJ2-7; 7 nucleotides align to TRBD2. V gave up 3 bases and J gave up 3 bases; unmatched junction bases: 11. CDR1 and CDR2 from the germline V gene are ENHRY and SYGVKD. The CDR3 spans 16 residues. The CDR3 DNA sequence: TGTGCCATCAGTGAAGTGGTTAGCGGGTCTTACTACGAGCAGTACTTC. As protein: CAISEVVSGSYYEQYF.

The chain combines TRBV27 with TRBJ2-1; D not certain. Germline CDR1 and CDR2: MNHEY and SMNVEV (reference sequence). The V end lost 10 bases, the J end lost 0 bases, and 10 bases lay between the germline ends. This CDR3 spans 13 amino acids. The CDR3 nucleotides read TGTGCCACTAAAAGGGTCTCCTACAATGAGCAGTTCTTC. Amino acid sequence: CATKRVSYNEQFF.

The chain joins TRBV7-9 to TRBJ2-7, with 7 bases identical to TRBD1. V lost 5 bases and J lost 0; bases outside the gene matches: 7. CDR3 size: 15 residues. The germline gives CDR1 SEHNR, CDR2 FQNEAQ (reference sequence). The CDR3 coding sequence is TGTGCCAGCAGCCGATATTGGGACAGCTCCTACGAGCAGTACTTC. Translation: CASSRYWDSSYEQYF.

J is TRBJ1-2 and V is TRBV3-1 (or the pseudogene TRBV3-2); 8 bases match TRBD1. Germline V gene data show CDR1 as LGHDT and CDR2 as YNNKEL (reference sequence). The length of the CDR3 is 16 residues. V lost 2 bases to trimming and J lost 5 bases; unmatched junction nucleotides: 10. DNA of the CDR3: TGTGCCAGCAGCCAAACTACCGGGACAGGATCTTATGGCTACACCTTC. Its protein product is CASSQTTGTGSYGYTF.

Here the CDR3 DNA reads TGCGCCAGCAGCCAAGTCGGCGGGAGGTCCTACGAGCAGTACGTC. Translating it yields CASSQVGGRSYEQYV. The genes are TRBV4-1 and TRBJ2-7, with 8 bases matching TRBD2. The CDR3 is 15 amino acids. V shed 1 base and J 1 base; nucleotides not matched to a gene: 3. In germline, CDR1 is MGHRA, CDR2 YSYEKL.

The chain has TRBV30 and TRBJ2-3; no clear D. This CDR3 comprises 13 residues. Trimming pared 4 bases from V and 5 bases from J, leaving 13 bases between. In germline, CDR1 is GTSNPN, CDR2 SVGIG (reference sequence). In DNA, the CDR3 is TGTGCCTGGAAAACGCCCGCATTAGATACGCAGTATTTT. Protein sequence: CAWKTPALDTQYF.

The genes are TRBV6-6 and TRBJ2-5; D remains ambiguous. CDR1 and CDR2 (germline): MNHNY, SVGAGI (reference sequence). The CDR3 covers 13 residues. Between the trimmed V and J ends, which lost 5 bases and 0 bases, there was a span of 7 bases. DNA for the CDR3: TGTGCCAGCAGTAGTGGGTACCAAGAGACCCAGTACTTC. Its translation: CASSSGYQETQYF.

The chain recombines TRBV2 with TRBJ2-7, with 11 nucleotides matching TRBD2. Germline assignment: CDR1 SNHLY and CDR2 FYNNEI. This CDR3 comprises 15 residues. Trimming cost V 1 base and J 4 bases; bases outside gene matches: 3. The CDR3 loop is CASSEGLAGIYEQYV. DNA of the CDR3: TGTGCCAGCAGTGAAGGACTAGCGGGGATTTACGAGCAGTACGTC.

This sequence joins TRBV12-5 and TRBJ2-3; unclear D gene. The CDR3 has 14 amino acids. Trimming shortened V by 8 bases and J by 2 bases, and 14 bases separated the two germline ends. CDR1 is LGHNT, CDR2 FRNRAP, per germline. The chain's CDR3 is CASIMGWDTDTQYF. The CDR3 bases are TGTGCTAGTATCATGGGGTGGGACACAGATACGCAGTATTTT.

The V and J genes are TRBV4-3 and TRBJ2-3; 9 nucleotides match TRBD2. V lost 0 bases, J lost 4 bases, and 2 bases stayed unmatched. The germline CDR1 and CDR2 sequences are LGHNA and YSLEER. The CDR3 length is 15 residues. The CDR3 loop is CASSQDAGGPDTQYF. DNA for the CDR3: TGCGCCAGCAGCCAAGATGCGGGGGGGCCAGATACGCAGTATTTT.

V gene TRBV10-3 combines with J gene TRBJ2-1; possibly TRBD2 for D (7 bases). Trimming removed 0 bases from V and 8 bases from J, with 20 bases in between. The CDR3 runs to 17 residues. From germline, CDR1 is ENHRY and CDR2 SYGVKD. The CDR3 reads CAISESTGRGSGYEQFF. In nucleotides, the CDR3 is TGTGCCATCAGTGAGTCGACAGGCCGAGGTAGCGGGTATGAGCAGTTCTTC.

The genes are TRBV12-3 or TRBV12-4 and TRBJ2-1; the match to TRBD1 covers 9 bases. The CDR3 extends over 13 amino acids. J gave up 6 bases and V 8 bases, and 5 bases lay outside the gene matches. This CDR3 reads CASYRDRANEQFF. In nucleotides, the CDR3 is TGTGCCAGCTACCGGGACAGGGCCAATGAGCAGTTCTTC.

This sequence joins TRBV29-1 and TRBJ2-2, with 8 bases fitting TRBD1. This CDR3 spans 15 amino acids. V gave up 6 bases and J gave up 6 bases; unmatched junction bases: 12. Germline-derived CDR1 and CDR2 are SQVTM and ANQGSEA. The CDR3: CSVTPATGVPGELFF. CDR3 bases: TGCAGCGTGACCCCGGCGACAGGGGTCCCCGGGGAGCTGTTTTTT.

This clone was seen just once. The V call is TRBV7-3, the J call TRBJ1-1, with unresolved D. This CDR3 is 13 amino acids long. Trimming stripped 3 bases from V and 2 bases from J, with 7 bases between. CDR1 SGHTA and CDR2 FQGTGA come from the germline V gene. The CDR3 DNA is TGTGCCAGCAGCTTGATGTATAACACTGAAGCTTTCTTT. Its translation: CASSLMYNTEAFF. Full variable domain (remainder filled in from reference TRBV7-3 and TRBJ1-1): GAGVSQTPSNKVTEKGKYVELRCDPISGHTALYWYRQSLGQGPEFLIYFQGTGAADDSGLPNDRFFAVRPEGSVSTLKIQRTERGDSAVYLCASSLMYNTEAFFGQGTRLTVV.